The sequence of this T cell receptor beta chain was determined in a study of blood T cell repertoires in COVID-19. Study background: The origin of the acute and convalescent COVID-19 samples was the United States, Italy and Spain. The analysed material was cDNA or gDNA that came from T cells, B-cell-depleted T cells, or PBMCs.

The CDR3 is made up of 13 amino acids. V lost 3 bases and J 4 bases, leaving 7 bases between the germline ends. Germline loops: CDR1 MDHEN, CDR2 SYDVKM. Source study methods: Amplifying reference gene primers gave estimates of nucleated cell counts. Measured with immunoSEQ multiplex PCR; TCRdb has only the in-frame clones, and not every one. Clone size and V and J calls were adopted from that table, with D and trimming inferred from the DNA. The sample carries under 200,000 clones, more than 85% recorded once. This sequence originates from an older man with active or convalescent COVID-19. The sample taken for sequencing was peripheral blood. The V call is TRBV28, the J call TRBJ2-1; D is ambiguous. Written as DNA, the CDR3 is TGTGCCAGCAGTTTGACGGGTTACAATGAGCAGTTCTTC. This encodes CASSLTGYNEQFF.